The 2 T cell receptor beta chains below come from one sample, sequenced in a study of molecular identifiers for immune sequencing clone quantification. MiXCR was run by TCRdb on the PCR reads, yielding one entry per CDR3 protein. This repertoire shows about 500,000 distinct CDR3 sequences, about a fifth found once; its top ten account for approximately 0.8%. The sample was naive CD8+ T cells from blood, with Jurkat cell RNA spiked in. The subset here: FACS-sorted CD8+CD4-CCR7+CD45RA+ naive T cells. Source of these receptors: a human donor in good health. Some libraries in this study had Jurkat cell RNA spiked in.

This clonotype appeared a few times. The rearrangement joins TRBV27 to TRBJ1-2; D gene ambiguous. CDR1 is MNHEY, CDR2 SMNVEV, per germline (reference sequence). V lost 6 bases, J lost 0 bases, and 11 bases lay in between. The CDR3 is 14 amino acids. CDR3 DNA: TGTGCCAGCAGCTTGCAGTCGACTAACTATGGCTACACCTTC. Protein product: CASSLQSTNYGYTF.

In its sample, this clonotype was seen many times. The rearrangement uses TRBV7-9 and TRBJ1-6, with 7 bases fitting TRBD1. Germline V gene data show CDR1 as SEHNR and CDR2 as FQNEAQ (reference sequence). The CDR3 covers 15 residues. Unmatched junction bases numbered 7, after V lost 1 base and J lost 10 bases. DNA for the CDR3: TGTGCCAGCAGCTTAGACGGGACAGCAGGATCACCCCTCCACTTT. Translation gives CASSLDGTAGSPLHF.